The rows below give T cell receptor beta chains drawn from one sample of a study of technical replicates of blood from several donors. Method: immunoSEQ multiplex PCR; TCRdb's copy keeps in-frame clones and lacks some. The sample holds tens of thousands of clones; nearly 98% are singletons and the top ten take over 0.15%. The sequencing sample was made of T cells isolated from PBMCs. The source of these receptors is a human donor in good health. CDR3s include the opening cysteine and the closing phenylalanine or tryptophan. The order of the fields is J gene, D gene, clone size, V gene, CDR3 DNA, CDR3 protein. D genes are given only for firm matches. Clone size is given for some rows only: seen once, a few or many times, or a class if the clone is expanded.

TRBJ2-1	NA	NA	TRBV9	TGTGCCAGCAGCGCCCCCGCCGACAACAACAATGAGCAGTTCTTC	CASSAPADNNNEQFF
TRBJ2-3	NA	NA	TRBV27	TGTGCCAGCAGTTCCCTCCCCGGGACATCTACAGATACGCAGTATTTT	CASSSLPGTSTDTQYF
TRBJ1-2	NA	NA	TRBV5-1	TGCGCCAGCAGCTGGGGACAATATGGCTACACCTTC	CASSWGQYGYTF
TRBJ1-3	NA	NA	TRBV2	TGTGCCAGCAGTGAACGAGGCTTCGGAAACACCATATATTTT	CASSERGFGNTIYF
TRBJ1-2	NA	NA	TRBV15	TGTGCCACCAGCAGAGATTCTGGGTTCGGGGGAGAGGGCTACACCTTC	CATSRDSGFGGEGYTF
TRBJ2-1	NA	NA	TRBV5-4	TGTGCCAGCAGCTTCCCACCCAACTTCAATGAGCAGTTCTTC	CASSFPPNFNEQFF
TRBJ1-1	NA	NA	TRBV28	TGTGCCAGCAGTGACAAGAACACTGAAGCTTTCTTT	CASSDKNTEAFF
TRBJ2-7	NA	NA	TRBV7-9	TGTGCCAGCAGCTTAGTACCTAGCGACGAGCAGTACTTC	CASSLVPSDEQYF
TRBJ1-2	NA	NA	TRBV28	TGTGCCAGCAGTAACCGTCTGTCAGGGAGGGATGGCTACACCTTC	CASSNRLSGRDGYTF
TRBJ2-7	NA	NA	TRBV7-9	TGTGCCAGCAGCTTAGGACAGCGCTCCTACGAGCAGTACTTC	CASSLGQRSYEQYF
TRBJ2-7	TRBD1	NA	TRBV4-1	TGCGCCAGCAGCCAAGAGGACAGGGGAGAGGACGAGCAGTACTTC	CASSQEDRGEDEQYF
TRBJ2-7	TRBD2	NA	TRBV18	TGTGCCAGCTCACCGACTAGCGGGAGTTTGGCCTACGAGCAGTACTTC	CASSPTSGSLAYEQYF
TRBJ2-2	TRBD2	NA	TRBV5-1	TGCGCCAGCAGCTTGGCTACTAGCGGGATCTCCGGGGAGCTGTTTTTT	CASSLATSGISGELFF
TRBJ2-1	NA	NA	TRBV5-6	TGTGCCAGCAGGTCCGGAGATGAGCAGTTCTTC	CASRSGDEQFF
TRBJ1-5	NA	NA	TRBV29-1	TGCAGCGTTGTGCCAGGTGACAATCAGCCCCAGCATTTT	CSVVPGDNQPQHF
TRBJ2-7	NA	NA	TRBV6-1	TGTGCCATTCTTCGTCAGGGCTTCAATTACGAGCAGTACTTC	CAILRQGFNYEQYF
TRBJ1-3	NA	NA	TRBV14	TGTGCCAGCAGTGACACCTACTCTGGAAACACCATATATTTT	CASSDTYSGNTIYF
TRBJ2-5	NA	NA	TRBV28	TGTGCCAGCAGTTTAAGGCAGAGGGAGACCCAGTACTTC	CASSLRQRETQYF
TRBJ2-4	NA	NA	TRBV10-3	TGTGCCATCAGTGCTGGAAACGGGGCCAAAAACATTCAGTACTTC	CAISAGNGAKNIQYF
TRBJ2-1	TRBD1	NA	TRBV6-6	TGTGCCAGCAGTTACTCAGGGGACAGGGGAAAGTTCTTC	CASSYSGDRGKFF
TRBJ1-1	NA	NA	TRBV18	TGTGCCAGCTCACAAATAAGCGACACTGAAGCTTTCTTT	CASSQISDTEAFF
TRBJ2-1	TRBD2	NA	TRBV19	TGTGCCAGTAGGGGTACTAGCGGGAATTCCTACAATGAGCAGTTCTTC	CASRGTSGNSYNEQFF
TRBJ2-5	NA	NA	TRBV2	TGTGCCAGCACCACTGGCCAAGGGGGAGAGACCCAGTACTTC	CASTTGQGGETQYF
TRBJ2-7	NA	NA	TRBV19	TGTGCCAGTAGTATTAATGACAGAAGCTACGAGCAGTACTTC	CASSINDRSYEQYF
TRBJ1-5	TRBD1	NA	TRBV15	TGTGCCACCAGCAGAGAACTCGGACAGGGGACAATCCAGCATTTT	CATSRELGQGTIQHF
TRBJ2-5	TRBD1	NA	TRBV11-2	TGTGCCAGCAGTAAAACAGGGGCGAGAGAGACCCAGTACTTC	CASSKTGARETQYF
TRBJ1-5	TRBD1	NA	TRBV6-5	TGTGCCAGCAGTTACTCACCACTTGGACAGGGTCAGCCCCAGCATTTT	CASSYSPLGQGQPQHF
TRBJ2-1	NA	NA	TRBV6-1	TGTGCCAGCAGTGAAGCAAGCGCCACCTACAATGAGCAGTTCTTC	CASSEASATYNEQFF
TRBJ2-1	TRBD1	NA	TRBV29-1	TGCAGCGTTGAAGACGTGACAGGGAGAATAGAGCAGTTCTTC	CSVEDVTGRIEQFF
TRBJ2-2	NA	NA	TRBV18	TGTGCCAGCTCACCACTCCAGGCCGGGGAGCTGTTTTTT	CASSPLQAGELFF
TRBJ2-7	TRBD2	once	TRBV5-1	TGCGCCAGCAGCTCCGCGGCGGGAGGGCCCTACGAGCAGTACTTC	CASSSAAGGPYEQYF
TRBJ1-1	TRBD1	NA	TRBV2	TGTGCCAGCAGCCCCGCCGCCAGCACAGGGGCCACTGAAGCTTTCTTT	CASSPAASTGATEAFF
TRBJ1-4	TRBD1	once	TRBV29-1	TGCAGCGGCGGAGGTGGGACAGCGGATGAAAAACTGTTTTTT	CSGGGGTADEKLFF
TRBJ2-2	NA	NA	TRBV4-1	TGCGCCAGCAGCCAAGATGCTGGGGGGGCGACCACCGGGGAGCTGTTTTTT	CASSQDAGGATTGELFF
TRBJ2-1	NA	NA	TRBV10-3	TGTGCCATCAGTCCAGGCAGGGAGGTTGAGCAGTTCTTC	CAISPGREVEQFF
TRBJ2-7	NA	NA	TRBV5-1	TGCGCCAGCAGCTCGGAGGTCCTTACCTACGAGCAGTACTTC	CASSSEVLTYEQYF
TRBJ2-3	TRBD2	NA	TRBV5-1	TGCGCCAGCAGCTTGATGGCTAGCGGGAGTGGGGCAGATACGCAGTATTTT	CASSLMASGSGADTQYF
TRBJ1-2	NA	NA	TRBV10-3	TGTGCCATCAGACAAGGAACCGGAGGGAACTATGGCTACACCTTC	CAIRQGTGGNYGYTF
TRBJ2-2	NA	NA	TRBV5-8	TGTGCCAGCAGCTTGGGTGGGCTTTTGTACACCGGGGAGCTGTTTTTT	CASSLGGLLYTGELFF
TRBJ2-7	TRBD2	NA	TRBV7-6	TGTGCCGGCAGCTTATTACCGGGAGGAACCTACGAGCAGTACTTC	CAGSLLPGGTYEQYF
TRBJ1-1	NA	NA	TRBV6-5	TGTGCCAGCAGTTACGTCTGGCAGAATGAAGCTTTCTTT	CASSYVWQNEAFF
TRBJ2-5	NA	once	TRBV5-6	TGTGCCAGCAGCTACGGGATTTTTGGGAAAGAGACCCAGTACTTC	CASSYGIFGKETQYF
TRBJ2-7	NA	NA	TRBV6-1	TGTGCCAGCAGTGAACGGGATTCCTACGAGCAGTACTTC	CASSERDSYEQYF
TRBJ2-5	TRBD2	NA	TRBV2	TGTGCCAGCAGACAACTAGCGGGAGGCTGGGAGACCCAGTACTTC	CASRQLAGGWETQYF
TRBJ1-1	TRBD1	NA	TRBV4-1	TGCGCCAGCAGCCAGAGGACAGGGCCTATGAACACTGAAGCTTTCTTT	CASSQRTGPMNTEAFF
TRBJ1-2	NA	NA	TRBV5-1	TGCGCCAGCAGCTTGGCGCAGGGTCTCCTCCATGGCTACACCTTC	CASSLAQGLLHGYTF
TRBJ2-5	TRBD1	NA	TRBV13	TGTGCCAGCAGCTCGGGACAGGGTGCGGAGACCCAGTACTTC	CASSSGQGAETQYF
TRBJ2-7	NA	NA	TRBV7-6	TGTGCCAGCAGCTTAGCATTCCGGGACGAGCAGTACTTC	CASSLAFRDEQYF
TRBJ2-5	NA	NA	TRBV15	TGTGCCACCAGCAGAGTACAGGCCCAAGAGACCCAGTACTTC	CATSRVQAQETQYF
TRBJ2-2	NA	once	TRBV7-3	TGTGCCAGCAGCTTATCAGGGCCCACCGGGGAGCTGTTTTTT	CASSLSGPTGELFF
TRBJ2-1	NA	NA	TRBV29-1	TGCAGCGCCAATCGACTACAGATGCGCAGCTCCTACAATGAGCAGTTCTTC	CSANRLQMRSSYNEQFF
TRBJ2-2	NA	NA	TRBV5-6	TGTGCCAGCAGCTTGTTCGTGGTGGGAGGAGACGGGGAGCTGTTTTTT	CASSLFVVGGDGELFF
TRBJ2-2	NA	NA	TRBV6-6	TGTGCCAGCAGTTACTGGTCTAGCAACACCGGGGAGCTGTTTTTT	CASSYWSSNTGELFF